This is a list of T cell receptor beta chains from one sample in a study of identical twins. MiXCR, run by TCRdb on the 5' RACE reads, gives a single entry per CDR3 protein. The table records 240,000 or so distinct CDR3 sequences, roughly an eighth of them present only once. In addition, the sample was reused for a study of yellow fever vaccine responses in identical twins.

The sequenced sample consisted of memory (CD45RO+) T cells sorted from blood. These receptors originate from a woman under 30 in good health. Each CDR3 is given without its conserved first and last residue. Each record gives: CDR3 protein, V gene, J gene.

CDR3 protein: ASPRQPQH; V gene: TRBV6-5; J gene: TRBJ1-5
CDR3 protein: ASRQGLETQY; V gene: TRBV6-6; J gene: TRBJ2-5
CDR3 protein: ATRTGGLNTEAF; V gene: TRBV24-1; J gene: TRBJ1-1
CDR3 protein: ASSQTAVNTEAF; V gene: TRBV4-1; J gene: TRBJ1-1
CDR3 protein: SAITSGAYNEQF; V gene: TRBV20-1; J gene: TRBJ2-1
CDR3 protein: ASSVTGTDSNEQF; V gene: TRBV7-9; J gene: TRBJ2-1
CDR3 protein: ASSLDVAGSYEQY; V gene: TRBV5-1; J gene: TRBJ2-7
CDR3 protein: ASSSGRKSYNEQF; V gene: TRBV28; J gene: TRBJ2-1
CDR3 protein: ASSLSEAGRSGYT; V gene: TRBV5-6; J gene: TRBJ1-2
CDR3 protein: SARDRTVGGYT; V gene: TRBV20-1; J gene: TRBJ1-2
CDR3 protein: SADLLGEREGSDTQY; V gene: TRBV20-1; J gene: TRBJ2-3
CDR3 protein: ATSGGGPPYEQY; V gene: TRBV24-1; J gene: TRBJ2-7
CDR3 protein: ASSPGTSGSIGNEQF; V gene: TRBV12-3/TRBV12-4; J gene: TRBJ2-1
CDR3 protein: ASSFWDNGAEAF; V gene: TRBV28; J gene: TRBJ1-1
CDR3 protein: ASSSGTGAEAF; V gene: TRBV27; J gene: TRBJ1-1
CDR3 protein: ASSGGQGPYT; V gene: TRBV6-1; J gene: TRBJ1-2
CDR3 protein: ATKTSGGAGNEQF; V gene: TRBV10-3; J gene: TRBJ2-1
CDR3 protein: ASSLQLGNTIY; V gene: TRBV6-6; J gene: TRBJ1-3
CDR3 protein: AGGNPNTEAF; V gene: TRBV11-2; J gene: TRBJ1-1
CDR3 protein: ASSQDLETQY; V gene: TRBV4-2; J gene: TRBJ2-5
CDR3 protein: ASSGGAGANVLT; V gene: TRBV2; J gene: TRBJ2-6
CDR3 protein: SAREIGFGDREQY; V gene: TRBV20-1; J gene: TRBJ2-7
CDR3 protein: ASSQRRLGNEQF; V gene: TRBV14; J gene: TRBJ2-1
CDR3 protein: ASSAISGGSYNEQF; V gene: TRBV9; J gene: TRBJ2-1
CDR3 protein: SARVPGQGTDTQY; V gene: TRBV20-1; J gene: TRBJ2-3
CDR3 protein: ASNSQTSLIDEQF; V gene: TRBV2; J gene: TRBJ2-1
CDR3 protein: SAPTGGVYGYT; V gene: TRBV20-1; J gene: TRBJ1-2
CDR3 protein: ASSPAQTPTDTQY; V gene: TRBV28; J gene: TRBJ2-3
CDR3 protein: ASSYSITRLTIYEQY; V gene: TRBV6-2/TRBV6-3; J gene: TRBJ2-7
CDR3 protein: ASSPPTLDEQF; V gene: TRBV7-9; J gene: TRBJ2-1
CDR3 protein: ASSLAHTSGAWRHNEQF; V gene: TRBV7-2; J gene: TRBJ2-1
CDR3 protein: SATGTGGYNEQF; V gene: TRBV20-1; J gene: TRBJ2-1
CDR3 protein: ASSLTGTGGNEQF; V gene: TRBV3-1; J gene: TRBJ2-1
CDR3 protein: ASSRDPGQGEKTQY; V gene: TRBV5-1; J gene: TRBJ2-5
CDR3 protein: ASSLAMGNTEAF; V gene: TRBV7-2; J gene: TRBJ1-1
CDR3 protein: ASSSLLAGAVETQY; V gene: TRBV27; J gene: TRBJ2-5
CDR3 protein: ASSDRGGEKLF; V gene: TRBV10-2; J gene: TRBJ1-4
CDR3 protein: ASSFGGNQPQH; V gene: TRBV7-8; J gene: TRBJ1-5
CDR3 protein: SVKGRPETGELF; V gene: TRBV29-1; J gene: TRBJ2-2
CDR3 protein: ASSQPTIRGRETQY; V gene: TRBV28; J gene: TRBJ2-5
CDR3 protein: ASTSDGTGRTDTQY; V gene: TRBV6-1; J gene: TRBJ2-3
CDR3 protein: ASSSGFGQGRNTEAF; V gene: TRBV7-2; J gene: TRBJ1-1
CDR3 protein: ASSYFAGTAGANVLT; V gene: TRBV11-2; J gene: TRBJ2-6
CDR3 protein: ASSQRDGDNEKLF; V gene: TRBV4-2; J gene: TRBJ1-4